Following are 30 T cell receptor beta chains from one sample sequenced in a study of shared T cell receptors in the human thymus (dated by TCRdb to about 2021). Library creation used the immunoSEQ multiplex PCR assay. TCRdb's version of the immuneACCESS table is confined to in-frame rearrangements and falls short of the full clone set. An unresolved V gene accounts for under half of the shortfall where checked; the remainder is of unknown origin. A total of some 760,000 clones appear in this sample, approximately 85% of them only once. The ten largest clones represent roughly 0.01% of the sample. This sample also belongs to another study, concerning human thymus T cells.

Sequenced input: thymocytes. Receptors originate from a girl younger than two with a congenital heart defect. Donor details come from another sample of the same person, matched by shared clones.

This chain connects TRBV28 to TRBJ2-3, with a tentative D call TRBD2 (5 bases). Germline CDR1 MDHEN, CDR2 SYDVKM. Trimming left V 2 bases short and J 7 bases short, with 13 bases between. This CDR3 is 14 amino acids long. The CDR3 region has the DNA TGTGCCAGCAGTTTACCGGGTGAGGGCAATACGCAGTATTTT. This codes for CASSLPGEGNTQYF.

A single count supports this clone. The V and J genes are TRBV6-1 and TRBJ2-7, with 7 positions matching TRBD1. Germline trimming cut 3 bases from V and 2 bases from J; bases unmatched to any gene: 7. The CDR3 is 15 residues long. The germline V gene has CDR1 MNHNS and CDR2 SASEGT. In DNA form, the CDR3 reads TGTGCCAGCAGTGACAACACAGGGGTCCCCTACGAGCAGTACTTC. Translated: CASSDNTGVPYEQYF.

The chain employs TRBV6-6 and TRBJ2-1; the match to TRBD1 covers 7 bases. V shed 6 bases, J shed 5 bases, and the junction held 7 bases outside the gene matches. This CDR3 has 14 residues. The germline gives CDR1 MNHNY, CDR2 SVGAGI (reference sequence). CDR3 in amino acids: CASSTGVLNNEQFF. The CDR3 DNA reads as TGTGCCAGCAGCACAGGGGTTCTGAACAATGAGCAGTTCTTC.

The gene calls are TRBV28 and TRBJ2-3; no clear D gene. V lost 3 bases and J 7 bases, leaving 8 bases between the germline ends. The CDR3 extends over 12 amino acids. Looked up from germline, CDR1 is MDHEN and CDR2 is SYDVKM. In DNA form, the CDR3 reads TGTGCCAGCAGTTTCCTAGAAAATACGCAGTATTTT. This gives the protein CASSFLENTQYF.

J is TRBJ1-1 and V is TRBV5-1; D is perhaps TRBD1 (5 bases). The V gene's germline CDR1 is SGHRS and CDR2 YFSETQ. V shed 3 bases and J shed 1 base, with 16 bases lying between them. The CDR3 is 16 amino acids. The CDR3 DNA sequence: TGCGCCAGCAGCTCGCTGCGGGACGGGGCGAACACTGAAGCTTTCTTT. It codes for CASSSLRDGANTEAFF.

The chain couples TRBV27 to TRBJ2-7, with D maybe TRBD2 (5 bases). The CDR3 extends over 13 amino acids. The germline CDR1 and CDR2 sequences are MNHEY and SMNVEV (reference sequence). V was cut by 4 bases and J by 9 bases, with 16 bases left in between. CDR3 coding DNA: TGTGCCAGCAGTTCTTCTGTCGCGGGCGGGCAGTACTTC. It translates to CASSSSVAGGQYF.

The chain recombines TRBV5-6 with TRBJ1-1; 7 positions agree with TRBD1. V gave up 4 bases and J gave up 0 bases; unmatched junction bases: 3. Germline lookup yields CDR1 SGHDT and CDR2 YYEEEE. The CDR3 consists of 14 residues. The CDR3 sequence: CASSVGTVNTEAFF. The DNA of the CDR3 is TGTGCCAGCAGCGTCGGGACAGTGAACACTGAAGCTTTCTTT.

The genes are TRBV5-1 and TRBJ2-5; TRBD1 might be the D (6 bases). Germline V gene sequence: CDR1 SGHRS, CDR2 YFSETQ. Trimming left V 4 bases short and J 5 bases short, with 18 bases between. The CDR3 is 15 residues long. The CDR3 DNA is TGCGCCAGCAGCAGGAGGTGGGGGCTTCCTGAGACCCAGTACTTC. It codes for CASSRRWGLPETQYF.

On this clone itself: Sequence at one end of the junction differs from germline and may be a read error. This CDR3 is also generated by other DNA sequences in the sample. J is TRBJ2-7 and V is TRBV7-6; D might be TRBD1 (7 bases). CDR3 length equals 14 residues. Germline V gene sequence: CDR1 SGHVS, CDR2 FNYEAQ. The CDR3 reads CASSFRGDSYEQYF. The CDR3 region has the DNA TGCGCCAGCAGCTTCAGGGGGGACTCCTACGAGCAGTACTTC. The entire variable domain, with the rest obtained from reference TRBV7-6 and TRBJ2-7, is as follows: GAGVSQSPRYKVTKRGQDVALRCDPISGHVSLYWYRQALGQGPEFLTYFNYEAQQDKSGLPNDRFSAERPEGSISTLTIQRTEQRDSAMYRCASSFRGDSYEQYFGPGTRLTVT.

The chain employs TRBV14 and TRBJ2-7, with D tentatively TRBD1 (5 bases). Trimming pared 4 bases from V and 2 bases from J, leaving 9 bases between. CDR1 is SGHDN, CDR2 FVKESK, per germline. The CDR3 contains 13 residues. CDR3 bases: TGTGCCAGCAGCCGGACAAGACCCTACGAGCAGTACTTC. Translation: CASSRTRPYEQYF.

This rearrangement joins TRBV28 to TRBJ2-3; TRBD1 might be the D (6 bases). The CDR3 is 17 amino acids. The V gene's germline CDR1 is MDHEN and CDR2 SYDVKM. Deletions cut 6 bases from V and 0 bases from J, with 19 bases between. CDR3 bases: TGTGCCAGCAGCCAAGGGAACAGGGAGCCTAGCACAGATACGCAGTATTTT. As protein: CASSQGNREPSTDTQYF.

The genes are TRBV5-8 and TRBJ1-2; possible D gene TRBD1, 6 bases. Trimming took off 4 bases at V and 8 bases at J, with 18 bases between the two ends. The germline V gene encodes CDR1 SGHTS and CDR2 YDEGEE. CDR3 length: 14 residues. The CDR3 coding sequence is TGTGCCAGCAGCCCTAAAGGACAGTTACAAGGCTACACCTTC. This codes for CASSPKGQLQGYTF.

The chain employs TRBV19 and TRBJ2-7; D remains unclear. This CDR3 contains 14 residues. Germline loops: CDR1 LNHDA, CDR2 SQIVND (reference sequence). The germline V and J ends were trimmed by 1 base and 2 bases, with 9 bases remaining between them. The CDR3 here is CASSIGGGTYEQYF. CDR3 DNA sequence: TGTGCCAGTAGTATAGGTGGCGGAACCTACGAGCAGTACTTC.

The chain joins TRBV11-2 to TRBJ2-7, with D tentatively TRBD1 (6 bases). The CDR3 has 15 residues. Germline loops: CDR1 SGHAT, CDR2 FQNNGV. V was pared by 4 bases and J by 0 bases, with 13 bases between. The CDR3: CASSSQGRVSYEQYF. DNA of the CDR3: TGTGCCAGCAGCTCCCAGGGGAGAGTCTCCTACGAGCAGTACTTC.

This clone was counted once. The V and J genes are TRBV5-6 and TRBJ1-3; a possible D gene is TRBD1 (6 bases). The germline CDR1 and CDR2 sequences are SGHDT and YYEEEE. V lost 0 bases to trimming and J lost 2 bases, with 15 bases between them. This CDR3 is 17 amino acids long. This chain's CDR3 is CASSLAGGSTAGNTIYF. CDR3 bases: TGTGCCAGCAGCTTGGCTGGGGGCAGTACCGCTGGAAACACCATATATTTT.

This CDR3 is CASSQFQRLSSYEQYF. In nucleotides, the CDR3 is TGCGCCAGCAGTCAATTTCAGAGACTTAGCTCCTACGAGCAGTACTTC. This chain links TRBV23-1 with TRBJ2-7; D unresolved. TRBV23-1 is reported as an ORF; its role is uncertain. The CDR3 runs 16 residues. Trimming left V 1 base short and J 0 bases short, with 13 bases between.

V usage is TRBV27 and J usage is TRBJ2-2; 7 nucleotides match TRBD1. This CDR3 contains 15 residues. Germline lookup yields CDR1 MNHEY and CDR2 SMNVEV (reference sequence). Trimming cost V 6 bases and J 0 bases; bases outside gene matches: 4. The CDR3 DNA follows: TGTGCCAGCAGGAACAGGGGAACGAACACCGGGGAGCTGTTTTTT. The encoded protein is CASRNRGTNTGELFF.

This clone was counted a single time. V is TRBV11-2 and J is TRBJ2-5; D is perhaps TRBD2 (6 bases). V was trimmed by 1 base and J by 5 bases, leaving 14 bases between them. The CDR3 extends over 15 amino acids. The germline V gene encodes CDR1 SGHAT and CDR2 FQNNGV. CDR3 in DNA: TGTGCCAGCAGCTTAGTTTGGTCGGGGGACGAGACCCAGTACTTC. Amino acids: CASSLVWSGDETQYF.

This clone was detected once. This sequence joins TRBV9 and TRBJ1-3, with TRBD1 matching 9 bases. The V gene end was trimmed by 0 bases and the J gene end by 4 bases; junction bases not matched to a gene: 5. Germline CDR1 and CDR2: SGDLS and YYNGEE. The CDR3 runs to 16 residues. The CDR3 loop is CASSVAEGTGGNTIYF. The CDR3 region has the DNA TGTGCCAGCAGCGTAGCCGAAGGGACAGGGGGAAACACCATATATTTT.

The chain joins TRBV18 to TRBJ2-1; the match to TRBD1 covers 9 bases. CDR3 length: 15 residues. From germline, CDR1 is KGHSH and CDR2 LQKENI. J lost 5 bases, V lost 2 bases, and 4 bases had no gene match. The CDR3 sequence is CASSPGTGHHNEQFF. CDR3 bases: TGTGCCAGCTCACCAGGGACAGGGCACCACAATGAGCAGTTCTTC.

The gene calls are TRBV5-1 and TRBJ1-5, with D possibly TRBD1 on 5 matching bases. V lost 0 bases to trimming and J lost 8 bases, with 15 bases between them. The CDR3 totals 15 residues. Germline CDR1 reads SGHRS; CDR2 reads YFSETQ. The CDR3 loop reads CASSLEGVKGEPQHF. The CDR3 coding sequence is TGCGCCAGCAGCTTGGAAGGGGTAAAGGGCGAGCCCCAGCATTTT. Full variable domain (missing parts from reference TRBV5-1 and TRBJ1-5): KAGVTQTPRYLIKTRGQQVTLSCSPISGHRSVSWYQQTPGQGLQFLFEYFSETQRNKGNFPGRFSGRQFSNSRSEMNVSTLELGDSALYLCASSLEGVKGEPQHFGDGTRLSIL.

This rearrangement joins TRBV5-4 to TRBJ1-2, with D possibly being TRBD1 (6 bases). Germline CDR1 is SGHNT and CDR2 is YYREEE (reference sequence). The length of the CDR3 is 14 residues. Deletions cut 0 bases from V and 6 bases from J, with 12 bases between. CDR3 DNA: TGTGCCAGCAGCTTGGTGGGGGCGCGGGATGGCTACACCTTC. This gives the protein CASSLVGARDGYTF.

This chain connects TRBV14 to TRBJ1-2, with 8 bases lining up with TRBD1. Germline V lookup: CDR1 SGHDN, CDR2 FVKESK. There are 19 residues in the CDR3. V gave up 4 bases and J gave up 0 bases; unmatched junction bases: 16. In nucleotides, the CDR3 is TGTGCCAGCAGCCCCCCGTCGACGGACAGGGTCGGAGCTAACTATGGCTACACCTTC. Its translation is CASSPPSTDRVGANYGYTF.

The rearrangement uses TRBV14 and TRBJ2-7; 10 nucleotides match TRBD1. Germline V gene sequence: CDR1 SGHDN, CDR2 FVKESK. Trimming removed 0 bases from V and 6 bases from J; junction bases left unmatched: 23. The CDR3 runs 21 residues. The CDR3 nucleotides read TGTGCCAGCAGCCAAGAACCTCGACGGGTTACGGGGGACAGGGGTATTTGCGAGCAGTACTTC. Protein: CASSQEPRRVTGDRGICEQYF.

The chain links TRBV6-1 to TRBJ2-5; D may be TRBD1 (6 bases). From germline, CDR1 is MNHNS and CDR2 SASEGT. The CDR3 has 13 amino acids. V lost 3 bases and J lost 2, with 7 bases in between. CDR3 DNA: TGTGCCAGCAGTGACGGGACACAAGAGACCCAGTACTTC. It encodes CASSDGTQETQYF.

The V gene is TRBV18, the J gene TRBJ1-2, with D unclear. The CDR3 extends over 17 amino acids. Trimming removed 3 bases from V and 3 bases from J, with 20 bases in between. CDR1 is KGHSH, CDR2 LQKENI, per germline. The CDR3 here is CASSPKGAGIPYYGYTF. DNA for the CDR3: TGTGCCAGCTCACCGAAGGGCGCCGGGATCCCCTACTATGGCTACACCTTC.

V gene TRBV7-6 combines with J gene TRBJ1-5; D not certain. CDR3 length: 14 residues. Germline CDR1 reads SGHVS; CDR2 reads FNYEAQ. V lost 2 bases to trimming and J lost 5 bases, with 10 bases between them. DNA of the CDR3: TGTGCCAGCAGCTTAACGGGAATCGATCAGCCCCAGCATTTT. Encoded protein: CASSLTGIDQPQHF.

CDR3 DNA sequence: TGTGCCAGCAGTGACAGGGGGGCCTACAATGAGCAGTTCTTC. Translated, it gives CASSDRGAYNEQFF. The chain recombines TRBV6-1 with TRBJ2-1; perhaps TRBD1 as D (7 bases). The CDR3 is 14 residues long. The V end lost 3 bases, the J end lost 2 bases, and 8 bases lay between the germline ends. Germline CDR1 MNHNS, CDR2 SASEGT.

The chain is built from TRBV5-4 and TRBJ2-3; D may be TRBD2 (7 bases). Germline lookup yields CDR1 SGHNT and CDR2 YYREEE (reference sequence). Trimming removed 0 bases at V and 0 bases at J, with 11 bases between. This CDR3 region has 16 residues. In DNA, the CDR3 is TGTGCCAGCAGCTTGGGCGGGGGCCCCAGCACAGATACGCAGTATTTT. Protein sequence: CASSLGGGPSTDTQYF. Full variable domain (remainder filled in from reference TRBV5-4 and TRBJ2-3): ETGVTQSPTHLIKTRGQQVTLRCSSQSGHNTVSWYQQALGQGPQFIFQYYREEENGRGNFPPRFSGLQFPNYSSELNVNALELDDSALYLCASSLGGGPSTDTQYFGPGTRLTVL.

The gene calls are TRBV27 and TRBJ1-3; 7 bases are shared with TRBD1. J was trimmed by 1 base and V by 4 bases; bases with no gene match: 4. There are 15 residues in the CDR3. Germline CDR1 reads MNHEY; CDR2 reads SMNVEV (reference sequence). For the CDR3, the DNA is TGTGCCAGCAGTTCAACAGGGGTATCTGGAAACACCATATATTTT. It codes for CASSSTGVSGNTIYF.